Presented here are 9 T cell receptor beta chains from one specimen sequenced in a study of cytomegalovirus exposure and HLA in healthy donors. Generated by immunoSEQ multiplex PCR, the TCRdb table keeps only in-frame clones and is missing some. The data hold fewer than 90,000 clones, with 94% observed a single time. The sequencing sample was made of PBMCs. All receptors derive from a woman between 18 and 29 years old in good health and CMV-seropositive.

V usage is TRBV4-1 and J usage is TRBJ2-3; D is perhaps TRBD2 (6 bases). Looked up from germline, CDR1 is MGHRA and CDR2 is YSYEKL. The CDR3 is 17 amino acids. V dropped 4 bases and J dropped 6 bases, with 23 bases sitting between them. CDR3: CASSRSGAGVSSDTQYF. The CDR3 DNA is TGCGCCAGCAGCCGCTCGGGAGCGGGTGTTTCCTCCGATACGCAGTATTTT.

This rearrangement joins TRBV14 to TRBJ1-2; maybe TRBD1 (5 bases). The CDR3 is 13 amino acids. The germline V gene has CDR1 SGHDN and CDR2 FVKESK. The V end was cut by 4 bases, the J end by 5 bases, with 11 bases between. As DNA, the CDR3 is TGTGCCAGCAGCCTCAGACAGCAGTATGGCTACACCTTC. Amino acids: CASSLRQQYGYTF.

This clone was counted only a few times. This chain joins TRBV11-2 and TRBJ2-7; D gene uncertain. Trimming left V 7 bases short and J 0 bases short, with 10 bases between. The CDR3 spans 13 residues. Germline lookup yields CDR1 SGHAT and CDR2 FQNNGV. In DNA, the CDR3 is TGTGCCAGCACCTCAGGTTTCTCCTACGAGCAGTACTTC. Translating gives CASTSGFSYEQYF. The full variable domain, its missing parts supplied by reference TRBV11-2 and TRBJ2-7, is EAGVAQSPRYKIIEKRQSVAFWCNPISGHATLYWYQQILGQGPKLLIQFQNNGVVDDSQLPKDRFSAERLKGVDSTLKIQPAKLEDSAVYLCASTSGFSYEQYFGPGTRLTVT.

The chain employs TRBV28 and TRBJ2-2, with D possibly TRBD1 on 5 matching bases. Germline V lookup: CDR1 MDHEN, CDR2 SYDVKM. V lost 2 bases to trimming and J lost 6 bases, with 16 bases between them. This CDR3 has 16 amino acids. CDR3 nucleotides: TGTGCCAGCAGTTTAACAGGAATAAGGTCCGCCGGGGAGCTGTTTTTT. Its translation: CASSLTGIRSAGELFF. Supplemented by reference TRBV28 and TRBJ2-2, the full variable domain reads DVKVTQSSRYLVKRTGEKVFLECVQDMDHENMFWYRQDPGLGLRLIYFSYDVKMKEKGDIPEGYSVSREKKERFSLILESASTNQTSMYLCASSLTGIRSAGELFFGEGSRLTVL.

The chain combines TRBV4-3 with TRBJ2-2; 7 positions agree with TRBD2. The CDR3 is made up of 16 amino acids. V dropped 4 bases and J dropped 4; count of bases not matched to a gene: 9. In germline, CDR1 is LGHNA, CDR2 YSLEER. CDR3 protein: CASSRQAWGGTGELFF. The CDR3 DNA reads as TGCGCCAGCAGCCGCCAGGCCTGGGGGGGCACCGGGGAGCTGTTTTTT.

The rearrangement uses TRBV6-1 and TRBJ1-5; D unclear. The V end lost 6 bases, the J end lost 4 bases, and 16 bases lay between the germline ends. Germline V gives CDR1 MNHNS, CDR2 SASEGT. The CDR3 contains 15 residues. CDR3 sequence (DNA): TGTGCCAGCAGAAAATGGGCCACTCAGAATCAGCCCCAGCATTTT. It encodes CASRKWATQNQPQHF.

V gene TRBV7-2 combines with J gene TRBJ2-1; D remains unclear. Trimming took 5 bases from V and 9 from J, leaving 14 bases between them. This CDR3 has 13 residues. Looked up from germline, CDR1 is SGHTA and CDR2 is FQGNSA. CDR3 loop: CASSPYAPGEQFF. Written as DNA, the CDR3 is TGTGCCAGCAGCCCATACGCCCCGGGTGAGCAGTTCTTC.

The chain couples TRBV9 to TRBJ1-1, with D possibly matching TRBD1 (6 bases). Trimming removed 4 bases at V and 0 bases at J, with 13 bases between. Germline CDR1 reads SGDLS; CDR2 reads YYNGEE. The length of the CDR3 is 15 residues. The chain's CDR3 is CASSLTGTMNTEAFF. The CDR3 DNA sequence: TGTGCCAGCAGCCTCACCGGGACAATGAACACTGAAGCTTTCTTT.

This chain joins TRBV27 and TRBJ1-4; D may be TRBD1 (5 bases). CDR3 length equals 11 residues. Germline V gives CDR1 MNHEY, CDR2 SMNVEV (reference sequence). The V and J ends lost 5 bases and 7 bases respectively, with 5 bases between them. The CDR3 loop is CASSQGEKLFF. The CDR3 DNA reads as TGTGCCAGCAGTCAGGGTGAAAAACTGTTTTTT.